This paragraph reports one TCR beta chain. The target antigen is unknown. Trimming left V 5 bases short and J 5 bases short, with 22 bases between. Per the germline V gene, CDR1 is SGHVT and CDR2 is SQSDAQ. This CDR3 region has 16 residues. CD45RO negativity and positive selection for CCR7 defined naive CD8 cells, a population that excluded terminally differentiated effector memory CD45RA+ cells. All donors qualified as healthy HIV-negative adults and had experienced no recent acute infections or vaccinations. This sample is drawn from a study of shared clonotypes between healthy human individuals. Study results and caveats: Depth was large, yet rarefaction showed that sorted-subset sequencing was incomplete.

Only in-frame clones appear in the TCRdb table, and some are missing; sequencing was by immunoSEQ multiplex PCR. The sample lists about 800,000 clones, around 96% seen once, with less than 0.3% in the top ten. The chain joins TRBV7-4 to TRBJ2-7; the D gene is possibly TRBD2 (6 bases). Sequencing input: naive CD8+ T cells sorted from blood. This clonotype originated in a man in his thirties or forties in good health. CDR3 loop: CASSKYNGGGCHEQYF. The CDR3 DNA sequence: TGTGCCAGCAGCAAGTACAACGGGGGAGGATGCCACGAGCAGTACTTC.